One T cell receptor (beta chain) is described in this entry. Its target is unknown. The treatment was: around 19 received Ad26.COV2.S at low or high dose, single or two shots; 5 received placebo; per-sample allocation not given. Sampling was done on day 63 after the first vaccine or placebo injection. This sample was included in a study of Ad26.COV2.S vaccination and SARS-CoV-2 variants. Study details: Participant was drawn from the COV1001 Ad26.COV2.S trial arm. By the intramuscular route, Ad26.COV2.S was given once, or twice 56 days apart. General observations from the study: Spike-specific responses of CD8+ and CD4+ T cells were reported to display substantial breadth after vaccination.

Clones were sequenced by immunoSEQ multiplex PCR, and TCRdb holds only the in-frame ones, with some missing. This sample yields some 340,000 clones, of which around 83% are seen a single time; 1.5% to 2% belongs to the top ten. CDR3 length equals 15 residues. CDR1 is MNHNY and CDR2 is SVGAGI in the germline V gene (reference sequence). J was trimmed by 3 bases and V by 5 bases; bases with no gene match: 7. This sequence was found in a person between 18 and 59 years old who received the Ad26.COV2.S COVID-19 vaccine or a placebo. J is TRBJ2-4 and V is TRBV6-6; 7 bases match TRBD1. The source material was peripheral blood, sampled in a trial of Ad26.COV2.S vaccine versus placebo. The CDR3 sequence: CASSPGQQNKNIQYF. CDR3 DNA sequence: TGTGCCAGCAGTCCGGGACAGCAGAACAAAAACATTCAGTACTTC.